This T cell receptor beta chain was identified during a study of identical twins. Study-level findings and limits: Invariant populations such as MAIT and iNKT cells could partly muddle zero-insertion analyses. Cord blood beta clonotypes that were abundant carried fewer insertions, and memory repertoires showed no such trend. When twins shared out-of-frame alpha sequences, those sequences had excess low generation probability.

Carrying unique molecular identifiers, the cDNA also gained a universal primer site through template switching. TCRdb re-derived calls from the 5' RACE reads in MiXCR, one entry per CDR3 protein. The sample contains about 690,000 distinct CDR3 sequences, roughly 6.2% of which appear only once. V gave up 4 bases and J gave up 6 bases; unmatched junction bases: 9. From germline, CDR1 is MDHEN and CDR2 SYDVKM. The CDR3 contains 15 residues. This clonotype showed up many times. Its antigen is still unknown. The material sequenced was naive T cells sorted from blood. The clonotype was recovered from a man aged 18 to 30 in good health. The chain has TRBV28 and TRBJ2-1; the match to TRBD1 covers 7 bases. The chain's CDR3 is CASSSTGTAINEQFF. DNA of the CDR3: TGTGCCAGCAGTTCGACCGGGACAGCCATCAATGAGCAGTTCTTC.